These 4 T cell receptor beta chains originate from one sample sequenced in a study of Graves' ophthalmopathy and Graves' hyperthyroidism. RNA transcripts were the template, and TCR beta CDR3 regions were amplified from them. Investigators did first-round RT-PCR with HTBI primers, then second-round multiplex PCR. TCRdb passed the multiplex PCR reads through MiXCR, listing each CDR3 protein once. The top ten hold roughly 9.8% of the sample, which has approximately 460,000 distinct CDR3 sequences, roughly an eighth seen once. The sequenced sample consisted of blood. The origin of the receptors is a woman in her 30s with Graves' ophthalmopathy.

This clonotype was seen many times. The chain is built from TRBV30 and TRBJ2-5; D is possibly TRBD1 (5 bases). Germline CDR1 GTSNPN, CDR2 SVGIG (reference sequence). CDR3 size: 13 residues. The ends were cut back, 0 bases at V and 2 bases at J, with 7 bases in the middle. DNA of the CDR3: TGTGCCTGGAGTGTGACAGCACAAGAGACCCAGTACTTC. This translates into CAWSVTAQETQYF.

This clonotype was counted ten times or more. The chain couples TRBV9 to TRBJ2-6, with 9 bases identical to TRBD1. Germline CDR1 is SGDLS and CDR2 is YYNGEE. Trimming cost V 3 bases and J 3 bases; bases outside gene matches: 13. The CDR3 has 19 residues. DNA for the CDR3: TGTGCCAGCAGCGAACGGCCCGGGACAGGGCTAAGTGGGGCCAACGTCCTGACTTTC. This sequence encodes CASSERPGTGLSGANVLTF.

The J gene is TRBJ2-5, the V gene TRBV6-2 or TRBV6-3; D is unclear. V gave up 11 bases and J gave up 5 bases, with 18 bases separating them. This CDR3 is 13 amino acids long. Germline CDR1 MNHEY, CDR2 SVGEGT. CDR3 region: CAGRSTVIETQYF. Written as DNA, the CDR3 is TGTGCCGGGCGGTCGACGGTAATCGAGACCCAGTACTTC.

This clonotype was observed at least ten times. The rearrangement links TRBV6-1 to TRBJ2-2; D unresolved. The CDR3 runs 12 residues. Trimming took 2 bases from V and 5 from J, leaving 3 bases between them. CDR1 and CDR2 from the germline V gene are MNHNS and SASEGT. The CDR3 protein is CASSEFTGELFF. The CDR3 coding sequence is TGTGCCAGCAGTGAATTTACCGGGGAGCTGTTTTTT.